Reported below is one T cell receptor (beta chain). Trimming shortened V by 7 bases and J by 1 base, and 13 bases separated the two germline ends. CDR1 is SGHTA, CDR2 FQGNSA, per germline. The CDR3 has 14 amino acids. This entry belongs to a study of cytomegalovirus exposure and HLA in healthy donors. This PCR relied on a set of 60 Vbeta primers and 13 Jbeta primers. The assay was immunoSEQ multiplex PCR, and TCRdb's table has in-frame clones only and misses some. The sample lists approximately 160,000 clones, about four fifths occurring once. The chain uses TRBV7-2 and TRBJ1-1, with D possibly matching TRBD1 (5 bases). Sequenced sample: PBMCs. This TCR was sampled from a male donor in good health and CMV-seropositive. CDR3 nucleotide sequence: TGTGCCAGCAACTTGGGCAGGGCGAACACTGAAGCTTTCTTT. Its translation: CASNLGRANTEAFF.